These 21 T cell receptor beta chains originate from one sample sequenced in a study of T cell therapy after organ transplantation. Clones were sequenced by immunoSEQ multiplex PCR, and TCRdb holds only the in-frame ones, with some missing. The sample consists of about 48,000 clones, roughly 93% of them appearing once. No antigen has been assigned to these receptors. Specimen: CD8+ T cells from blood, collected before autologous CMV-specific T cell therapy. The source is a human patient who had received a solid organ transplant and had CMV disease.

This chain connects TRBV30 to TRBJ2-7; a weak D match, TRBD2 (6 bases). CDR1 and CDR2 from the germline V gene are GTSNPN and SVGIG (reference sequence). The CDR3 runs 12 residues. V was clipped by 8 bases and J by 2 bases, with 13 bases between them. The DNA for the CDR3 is TGTGCCCACGGGACTTCCCCCTACGAGCAGTACTTC. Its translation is CAHGTSPYEQYF.

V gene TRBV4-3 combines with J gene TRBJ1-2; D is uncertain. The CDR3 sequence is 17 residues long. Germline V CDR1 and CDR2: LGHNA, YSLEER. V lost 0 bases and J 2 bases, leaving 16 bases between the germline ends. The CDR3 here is CASSQDVTTPNNYGYTF. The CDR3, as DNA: TGCGCCAGCAGCCAAGACGTGACCACACCGAACAACTATGGCTACACCTTC.

The CDR3 sequence is CASSLDIAGGPDTQYF. In DNA, the CDR3 is TGCGCCAGCAGCTTGGATATAGCGGGAGGCCCAGATACGCAGTATTTT. The V call is TRBV5-1, the J call TRBJ2-3, with 10 positions matching TRBD2. The junction had 5 bases not matched to a gene; V was cut back by 0 bases and J by 4 bases. CDR1 is SGHRS and CDR2 is YFSETQ in the germline V gene. This CDR3 contains 16 residues.

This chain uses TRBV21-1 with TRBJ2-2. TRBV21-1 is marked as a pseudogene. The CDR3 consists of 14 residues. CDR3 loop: CASSKVQEHGELFF. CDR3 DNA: TGTGCCAGCAGCAAAGTACAAGAGCACGGGGAGCTGTTTTTT.

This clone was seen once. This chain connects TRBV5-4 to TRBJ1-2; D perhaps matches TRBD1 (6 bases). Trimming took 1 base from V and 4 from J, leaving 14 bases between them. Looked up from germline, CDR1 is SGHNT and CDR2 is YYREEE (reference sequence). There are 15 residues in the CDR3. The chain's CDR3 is CASSLKQGTIYGYTF. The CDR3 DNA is TGTGCCAGCAGCTTGAAGCAGGGGACCATCTATGGCTACACCTTC.

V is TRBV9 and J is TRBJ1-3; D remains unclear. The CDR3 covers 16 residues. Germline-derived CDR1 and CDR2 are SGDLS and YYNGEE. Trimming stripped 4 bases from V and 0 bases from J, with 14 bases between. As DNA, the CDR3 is TGTGCCAGCAGCCCTCTGGCAGGCCGCTCTGGAAACACCATATATTTT. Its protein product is CASSPLAGRSGNTIYF.

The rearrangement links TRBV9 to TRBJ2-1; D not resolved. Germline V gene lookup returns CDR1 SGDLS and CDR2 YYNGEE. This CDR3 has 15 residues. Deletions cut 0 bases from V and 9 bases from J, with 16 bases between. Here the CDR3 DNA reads TGTGCCAGCAGCGTAGGGAGAGATAAGGGCGGTGAGCAGTTCTTC. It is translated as CASSVGRDKGGEQFF. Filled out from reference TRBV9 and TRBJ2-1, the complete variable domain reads DSGVTQTPKHLITATGQRVTLRCSPRSGDLSVYWYQQSLDQGLQFLIQYYNGEERAKGNILERFSAQQFPDLHSELNLSSLELGDSALYFCASSVGRDKGGEQFFGPGTRLTVL.

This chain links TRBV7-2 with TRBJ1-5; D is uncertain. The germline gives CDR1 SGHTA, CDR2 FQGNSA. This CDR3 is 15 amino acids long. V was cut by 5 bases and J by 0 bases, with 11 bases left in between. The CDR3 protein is CASSPGGYSNQPQHF. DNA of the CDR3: TGTGCCAGCAGCCCCGGAGGGTATAGCAATCAGCCCCAGCATTTT.

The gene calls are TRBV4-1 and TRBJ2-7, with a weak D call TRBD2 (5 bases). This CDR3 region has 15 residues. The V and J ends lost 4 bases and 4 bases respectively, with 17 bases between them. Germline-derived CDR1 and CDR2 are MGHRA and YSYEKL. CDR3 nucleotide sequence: TGCGCCAGCAGCCCCTCAGGAGGCAGCTTTTACGAGCAGTACTTC. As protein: CASSPSGGSFYEQYF.

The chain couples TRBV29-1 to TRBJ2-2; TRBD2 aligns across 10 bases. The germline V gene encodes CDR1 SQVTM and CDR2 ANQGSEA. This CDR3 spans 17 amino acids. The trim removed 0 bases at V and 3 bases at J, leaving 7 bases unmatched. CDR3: CSVEEGSGLAHTGELFF. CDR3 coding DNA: TGCAGCGTTGAAGAAGGGTCGGGACTAGCGCACACCGGGGAGCTGTTTTTT.

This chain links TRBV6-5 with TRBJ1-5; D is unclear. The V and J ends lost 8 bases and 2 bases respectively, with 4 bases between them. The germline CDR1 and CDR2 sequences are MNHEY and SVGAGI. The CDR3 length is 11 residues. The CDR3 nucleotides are TGTGCCAGCGGGGGCAATCAGCCCCAGCATTTT. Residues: CASGGNQPQHF.

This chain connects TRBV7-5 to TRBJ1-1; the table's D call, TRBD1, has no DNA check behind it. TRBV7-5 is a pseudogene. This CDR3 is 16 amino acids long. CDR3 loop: CARSLRGGHGNTEAFF. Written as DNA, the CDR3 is TGTGCCAGAAGCTTAAGAGGGGGTCATGGGAACACTGAAGCTTTCTTT.

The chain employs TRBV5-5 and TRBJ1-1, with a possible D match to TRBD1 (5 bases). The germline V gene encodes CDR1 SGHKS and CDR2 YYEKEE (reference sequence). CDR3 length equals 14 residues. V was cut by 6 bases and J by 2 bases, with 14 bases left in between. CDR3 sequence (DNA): TGTGCCAGCAAGCAGGGCCCAATTAACACTGAAGCTTTCTTT. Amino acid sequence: CASKQGPINTEAFF. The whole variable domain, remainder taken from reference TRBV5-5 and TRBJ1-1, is DAGVTQSPTHLIKTRGQQVTLRCSPISGHKSVSWYQQVLGQGPQFIFQYYEKEERGRGNFPDRFSARQFPNYSSELNVNALLLGDSALYLCASKQGPINTEAFFGQGTRLTVV.

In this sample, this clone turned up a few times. CDR3 sequence (DNA): TGTGCCAGCAGCCTCGGACCGCCCTTGGTCGCTGAAGCTTTCTTT. Translating gives CASSLGPPLVAEAFF. This chain joins TRBV14 and TRBJ1-1; D gene unclear. The CDR3 totals 15 residues. Trimming cost V 4 bases and J 6 bases, with 18 bases left between them. CDR1 and CDR2 (germline): SGHDN, FVKESK.

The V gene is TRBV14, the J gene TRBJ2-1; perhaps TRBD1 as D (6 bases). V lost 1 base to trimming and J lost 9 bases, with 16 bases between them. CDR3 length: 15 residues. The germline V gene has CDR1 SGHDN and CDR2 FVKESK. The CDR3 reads CASSQASGQDGEQFF. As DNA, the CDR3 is TGTGCCAGCAGCCAAGCGTCGGGACAAGACGGTGAGCAGTTCTTC.

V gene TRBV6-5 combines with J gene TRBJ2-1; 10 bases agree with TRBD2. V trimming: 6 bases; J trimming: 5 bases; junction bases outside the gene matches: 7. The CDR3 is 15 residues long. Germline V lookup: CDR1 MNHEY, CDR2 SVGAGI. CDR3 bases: TGTGCCAGCAGCTTAGATGGACTAGCGGACAATGAGCAGTTCTTC. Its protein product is CASSLDGLADNEQFF.

CDR3: CASSPPGQGFIRTF. In DNA form, the CDR3 reads TGTGCCAGCAGCCCCCCGGGACAGGGTTTCATTCGTACCTTC. J is TRBJ1-2 and V is TRBV11-2, with TRBD1 matching over 9 bases. Germline V gives CDR1 SGHAT, CDR2 FQNNGV. Germline trimming cut 5 bases from V and 14 bases from J; bases unmatched to any gene: 15. The CDR3 is 14 amino acids. Filled out from reference TRBV11-2 and TRBJ1-2, the complete variable domain reads EAGVAQSPRYKIIEKRQSVAFWCNPISGHATLYWYQQILGQGPKLLIQFQNNGVVDDSQLPKDRFSAERLKGVDSTLKIQPAKLEDSAVYLCASSPPGQGFIRTFGSGTRLTVV.

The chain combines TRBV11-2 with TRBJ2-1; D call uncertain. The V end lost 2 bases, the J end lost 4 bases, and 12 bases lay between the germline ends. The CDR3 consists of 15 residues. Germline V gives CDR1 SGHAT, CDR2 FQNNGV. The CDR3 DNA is TGTGCCAGCAGCTTACCGGGCGGCCCTTACAATGAGCAGTTCTTC. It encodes CASSLPGGPYNEQFF.

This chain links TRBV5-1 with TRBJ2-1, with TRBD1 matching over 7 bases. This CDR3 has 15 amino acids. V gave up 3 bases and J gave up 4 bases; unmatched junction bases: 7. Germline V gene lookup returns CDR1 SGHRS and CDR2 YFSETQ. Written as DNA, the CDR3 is TGCGCCAGCAGCTCCGCCGGGACAGAGTACAATGAGCAGTTCTTC. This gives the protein CASSSAGTEYNEQFF. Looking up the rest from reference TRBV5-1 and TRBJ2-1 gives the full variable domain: KAGVTQTPRYLIKTRGQQVTLSCSPISGHRSVSWYQQTPGQGLQFLFEYFSETQRNKGNFPGRFSGRQFSNSRSEMNVSTLELGDSALYLCASSSAGTEYNEQFFGPGTRLTVL.

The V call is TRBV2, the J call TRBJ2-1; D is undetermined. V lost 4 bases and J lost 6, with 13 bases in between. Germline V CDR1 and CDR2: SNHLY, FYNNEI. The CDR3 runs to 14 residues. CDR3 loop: CASSGRSGGNEQFF. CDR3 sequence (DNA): TGTGCCAGCAGTGGCCGCTCGGGCGGCAATGAGCAGTTCTTC.

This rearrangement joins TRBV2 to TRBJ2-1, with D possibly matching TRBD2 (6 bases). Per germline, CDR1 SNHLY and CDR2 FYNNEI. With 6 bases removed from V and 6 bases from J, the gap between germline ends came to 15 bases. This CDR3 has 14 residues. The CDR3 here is CASSRLVVGNEQFF. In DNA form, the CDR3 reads TGTGCCAGCAGCCGACTAGTGGTAGGCAATGAGCAGTTCTTC.